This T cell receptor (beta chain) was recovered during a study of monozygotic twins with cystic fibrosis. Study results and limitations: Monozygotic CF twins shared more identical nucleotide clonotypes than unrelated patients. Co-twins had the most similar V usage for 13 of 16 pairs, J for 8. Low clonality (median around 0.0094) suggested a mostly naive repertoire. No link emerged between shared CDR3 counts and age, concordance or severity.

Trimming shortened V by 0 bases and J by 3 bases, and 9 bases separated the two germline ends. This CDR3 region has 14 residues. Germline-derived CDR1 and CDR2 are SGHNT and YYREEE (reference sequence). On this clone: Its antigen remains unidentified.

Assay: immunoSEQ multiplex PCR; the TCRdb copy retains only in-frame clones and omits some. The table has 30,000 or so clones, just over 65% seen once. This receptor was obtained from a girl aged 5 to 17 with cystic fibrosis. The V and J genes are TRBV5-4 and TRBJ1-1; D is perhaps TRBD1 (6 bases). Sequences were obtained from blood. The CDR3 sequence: CASSLAAGDTEAFF. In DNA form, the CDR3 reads TGTGCCAGCAGCTTGGCCGCAGGGGACACTGAAGCTTTCTTT.